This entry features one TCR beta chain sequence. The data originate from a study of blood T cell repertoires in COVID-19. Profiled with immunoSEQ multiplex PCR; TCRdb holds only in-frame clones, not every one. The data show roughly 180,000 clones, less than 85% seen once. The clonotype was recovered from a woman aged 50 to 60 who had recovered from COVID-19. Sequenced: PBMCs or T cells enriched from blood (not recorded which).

The DNA for the CDR3 is TGTGCCAGCAGGACGGGACAGGAGAATGAAAAACTGTTTTTT. Its translation: CASRTGQENEKLFF. The chain has TRBV21-1 and TRBJ1-4; the listed D gene, TRBD1, was not tested against the DNA. TRBV21-1 is a known pseudogene. The CDR3 contains 14 residues.